This TCR beta chain was identified during a study of cytomegalovirus exposure and HLA in healthy donors. Study details: HLA-typed donors were the source of about 90 million unique TCRs held in an early data release. Study-wide results and caveats: Prior analysis indicated that the majority of TCR beta V segments exhibited productivity approximately 90% or approximately 30% of the time. As a later analysis revealed, the rate of TCR association differed by HLA locus, with DRB1 most and HLA-C fewest.

Amplification used 60 Vbeta primers and 13 Jbeta primers. The protocol was immunoSEQ multiplex PCR, while the TCRdb copy is restricted to in-frame clones and leaves out a portion. Of 200,000 or so clones listed, 70% to 85% are singletons. Only one count was recorded for this clone. Antigen specificity is unknown. CDR1 SGHVS and CDR2 FQNEAQ come from the germline V gene. The CDR3 contains 16 residues. The germline V and J ends were trimmed by 1 base and 1 base, with 13 bases remaining between them. This clonotype originated in a boy aged 2-9 years in good health and CMV-seronegative. Sequencing input: PBMCs. The V call is TRBV7-8, the J call TRBJ1-2; a weak D match, TRBD1 (6 bases). DNA for the CDR3: TGTGCCAGCAGCTTAGGGACCGGGACACTTAACTATGGCTACACCTTC. This sequence encodes CASSLGTGTLNYGYTF.